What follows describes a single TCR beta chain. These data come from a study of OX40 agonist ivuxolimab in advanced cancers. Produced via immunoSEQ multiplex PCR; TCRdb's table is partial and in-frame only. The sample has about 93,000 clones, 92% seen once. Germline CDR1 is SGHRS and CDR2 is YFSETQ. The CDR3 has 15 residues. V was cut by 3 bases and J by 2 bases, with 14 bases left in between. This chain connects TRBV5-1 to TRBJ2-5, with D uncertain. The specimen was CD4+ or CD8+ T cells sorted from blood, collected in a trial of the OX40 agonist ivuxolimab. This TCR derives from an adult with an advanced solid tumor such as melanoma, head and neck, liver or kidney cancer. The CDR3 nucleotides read TGCGCCAGCAGCTCGATCGGCATTTCACAAGAGACCCAGTACTTC. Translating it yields CASSSIGISQETQYF. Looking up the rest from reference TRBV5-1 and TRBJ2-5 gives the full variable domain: KAGVTQTPRYLIKTRGQQVTLSCSPISGHRSVSWYQQTPGQGLQFLFEYFSETQRNKGNFPGRFSGRQFSNSRSEMNVSTLELGDSALYLCASSSIGISQETQYFGPGTRLLVL.